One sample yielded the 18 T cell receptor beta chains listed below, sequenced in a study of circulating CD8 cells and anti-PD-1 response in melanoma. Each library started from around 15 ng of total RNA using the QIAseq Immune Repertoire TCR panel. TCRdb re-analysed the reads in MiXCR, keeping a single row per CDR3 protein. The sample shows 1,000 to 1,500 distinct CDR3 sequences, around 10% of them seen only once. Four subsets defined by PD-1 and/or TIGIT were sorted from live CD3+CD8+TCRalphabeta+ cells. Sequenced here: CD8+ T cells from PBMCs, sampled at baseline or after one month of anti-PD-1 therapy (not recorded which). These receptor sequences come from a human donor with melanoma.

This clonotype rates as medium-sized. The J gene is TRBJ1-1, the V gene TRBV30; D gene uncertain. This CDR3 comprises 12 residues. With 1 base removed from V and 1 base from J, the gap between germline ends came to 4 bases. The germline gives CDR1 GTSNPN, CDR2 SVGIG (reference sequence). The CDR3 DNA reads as TGTGCCTGGAGTGAGGAGAACACTGAAGCTTTCTTT. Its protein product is CAWSEENTEAFF.

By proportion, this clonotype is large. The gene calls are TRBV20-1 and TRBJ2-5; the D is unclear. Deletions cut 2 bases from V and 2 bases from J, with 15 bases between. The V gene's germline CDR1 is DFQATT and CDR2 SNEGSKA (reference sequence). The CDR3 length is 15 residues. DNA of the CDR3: TGCAGTGCTAGATCCCCCGTTCCCCTGCAAGAGACCCAGTACTTC. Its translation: CSARSPVPLQETQYF.

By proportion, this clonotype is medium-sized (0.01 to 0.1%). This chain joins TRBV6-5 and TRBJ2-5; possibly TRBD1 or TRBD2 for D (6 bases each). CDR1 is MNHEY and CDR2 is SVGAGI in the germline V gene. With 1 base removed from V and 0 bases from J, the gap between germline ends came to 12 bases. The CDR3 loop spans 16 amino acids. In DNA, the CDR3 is TGTGCCAGCAGTTACTTCCTAGGGGGGTACCAAGAGACCCAGTACTTC. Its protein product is CASSYFLGGYQETQYF.

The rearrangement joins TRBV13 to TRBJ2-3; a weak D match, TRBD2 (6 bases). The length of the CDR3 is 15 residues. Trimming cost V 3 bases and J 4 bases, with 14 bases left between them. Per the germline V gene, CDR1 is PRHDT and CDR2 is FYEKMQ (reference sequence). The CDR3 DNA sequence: TGTGCCAGCAGCTTGTGGGGGGTCCGGCCAGATACGCAGTATTTT. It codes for CASSLWGVRPDTQYF.

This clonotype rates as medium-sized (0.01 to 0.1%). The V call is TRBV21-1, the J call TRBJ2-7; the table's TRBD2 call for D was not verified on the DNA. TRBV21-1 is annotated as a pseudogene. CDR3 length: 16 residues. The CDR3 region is CASSKELAGPNYEQYF. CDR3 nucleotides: TGTGCCAGCAGCAAAGAACTGGCGGGGCCGAACTACGAGCAGTACTTC.

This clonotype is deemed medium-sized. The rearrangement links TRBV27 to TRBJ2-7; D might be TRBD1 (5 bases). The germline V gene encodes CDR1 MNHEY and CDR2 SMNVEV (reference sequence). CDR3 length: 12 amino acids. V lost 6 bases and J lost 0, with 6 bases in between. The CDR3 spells CASRDNSYEQYF. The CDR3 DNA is TGTGCCAGCAGGGACAACTCCTACGAGCAGTACTTC.

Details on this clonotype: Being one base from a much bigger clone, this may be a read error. CDR3 sequence: CASTLSGQVAHEQYF. The CDR3 coding sequence is TGTGCCAGCACCTTAAGCGGACAGGTGGCCCACGAGCAGTACTTC. The chain has TRBV4-3 and TRBJ2-7, with 7 bases fitting TRBD1. Germline CDR1 and CDR2: LGHNA and YSLEER. This CDR3 spans 15 amino acids.

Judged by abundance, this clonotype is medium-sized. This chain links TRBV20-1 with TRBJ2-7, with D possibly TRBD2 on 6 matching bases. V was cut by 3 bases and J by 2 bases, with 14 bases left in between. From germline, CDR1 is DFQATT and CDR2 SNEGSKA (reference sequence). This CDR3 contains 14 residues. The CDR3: CSARFWGLPYEQYF. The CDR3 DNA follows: TGCAGTGCTAGGTTCTGGGGACTGCCCTACGAGCAGTACTTC.

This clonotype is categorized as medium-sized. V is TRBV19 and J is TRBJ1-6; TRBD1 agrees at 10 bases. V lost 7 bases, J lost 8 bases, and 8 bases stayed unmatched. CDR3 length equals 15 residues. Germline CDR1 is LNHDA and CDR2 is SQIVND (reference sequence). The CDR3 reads CASNLGQGMHSPLHF. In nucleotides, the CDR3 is TGTGCCAGTAATTTGGGACAGGGGATGCATTCACCCCTCCACTTT. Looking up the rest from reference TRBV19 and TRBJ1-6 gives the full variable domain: DGGITQSPKYLFRKEGQNVTLSCEQNLNHDAMYWYRQDPGQGLRLIYYSQIVNDFQKGDIAEGYSVSREKKESFPLTVTSAQKNPTAFYLCASNLGQGMHSPLHFGNGTRLTVT.

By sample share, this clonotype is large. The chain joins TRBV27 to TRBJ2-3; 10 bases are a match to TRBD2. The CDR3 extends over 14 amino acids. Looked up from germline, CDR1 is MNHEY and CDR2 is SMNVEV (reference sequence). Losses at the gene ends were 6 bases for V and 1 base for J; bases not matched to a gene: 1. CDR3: CASSLAGGTDTQYF. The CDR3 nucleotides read TGTGCCAGCAGCCTAGCGGGGGGCACAGATACGCAGTATTTT.

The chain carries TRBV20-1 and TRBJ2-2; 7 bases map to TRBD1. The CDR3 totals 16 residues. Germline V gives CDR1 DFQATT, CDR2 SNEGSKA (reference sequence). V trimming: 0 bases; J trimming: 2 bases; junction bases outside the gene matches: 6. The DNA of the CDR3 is TGCAGTGCTAGAGATCTGAACAGGGGTAACACCGGGGAGCTGTTTTTT. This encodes CSARDLNRGNTGELFF.

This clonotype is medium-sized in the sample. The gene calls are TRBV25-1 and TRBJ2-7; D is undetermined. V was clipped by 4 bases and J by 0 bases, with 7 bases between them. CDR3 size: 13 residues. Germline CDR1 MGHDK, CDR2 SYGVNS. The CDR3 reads CASSGKASYEQYF. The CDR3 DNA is TGTGCCAGCAGTGGGAAAGCCTCCTACGAGCAGTACTTC.

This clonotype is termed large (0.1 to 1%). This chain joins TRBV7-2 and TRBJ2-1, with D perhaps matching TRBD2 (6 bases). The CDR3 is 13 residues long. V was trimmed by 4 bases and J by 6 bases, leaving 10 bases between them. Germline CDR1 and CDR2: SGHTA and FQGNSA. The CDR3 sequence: CASSSGTLNEQFF. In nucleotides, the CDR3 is TGTGCCAGCAGCTCGGGGACTCTCAATGAGCAGTTCTTC.

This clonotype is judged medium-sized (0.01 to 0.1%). In DNA, the CDR3 is TGTGCCAGTAGTGATCAGGGTTATGAAAAACTGTTTTTT. It encodes CASSDQGYEKLFF. The chain combines TRBV19 with TRBJ1-4; a weak D match, TRBD1 (5 bases). This CDR3 region has 13 residues. Germline V lookup: CDR1 LNHDA, CDR2 SQIVND (reference sequence). The ends were cut back, 5 bases at V and 6 bases at J, with 10 bases in the middle.

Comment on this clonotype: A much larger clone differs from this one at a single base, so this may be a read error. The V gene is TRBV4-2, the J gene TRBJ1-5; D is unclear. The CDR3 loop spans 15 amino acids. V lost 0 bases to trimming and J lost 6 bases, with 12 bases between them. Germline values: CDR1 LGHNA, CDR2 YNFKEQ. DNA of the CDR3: TGTGCCAGCAGCCAAGAATCTGGGTTTAGTCAGCCCCAGCATTTT. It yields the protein CASSQESGFSQPQHF.

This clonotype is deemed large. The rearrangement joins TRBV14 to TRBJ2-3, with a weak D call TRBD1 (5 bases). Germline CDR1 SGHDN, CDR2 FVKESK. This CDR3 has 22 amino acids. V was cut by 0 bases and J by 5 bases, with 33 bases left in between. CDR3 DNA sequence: TGTGCCAGCAGCCAAGATCAAAGGCGGAGCGCCTTAGGGCAGAAAAGGGGAGATACGCAGTATTTT. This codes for CASSQDQRRSALGQKRGDTQYF.

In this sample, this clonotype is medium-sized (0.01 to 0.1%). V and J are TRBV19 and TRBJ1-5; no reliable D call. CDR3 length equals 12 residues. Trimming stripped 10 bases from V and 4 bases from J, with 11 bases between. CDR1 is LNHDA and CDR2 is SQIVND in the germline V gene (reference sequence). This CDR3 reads CATSFGNQPQHF. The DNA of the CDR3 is TGTGCCACCTCTTTCGGAAATCAGCCCCAGCATTTT. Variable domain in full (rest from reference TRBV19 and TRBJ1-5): DGGITQSPKYLFRKEGQNVTLSCEQNLNHDAMYWYRQDPGQGLRLIYYSQIVNDFQKGDIAEGYSVSREKKESFPLTVTSAQKNPTAFYLCATSFGNQPQHFGDGTRLSIL.

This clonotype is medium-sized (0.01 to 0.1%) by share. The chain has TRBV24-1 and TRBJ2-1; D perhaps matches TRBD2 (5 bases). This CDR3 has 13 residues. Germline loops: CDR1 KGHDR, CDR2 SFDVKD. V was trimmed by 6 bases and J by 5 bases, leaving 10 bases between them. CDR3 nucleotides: TGTGCCACCAGTACCCCCGGGGACAATGAGCAGTTCTTC. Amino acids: CATSTPGDNEQFF.